This T cell receptor beta chain appears in the sequencing data of a study of T cell repertoires and HLA-DP antigens. Study background: Alloreactive CD4+ T cells targeted HLA-DP on transduced HeLa.

Points on this clone: Its cognate antigen is unknown.

Germline lookup yields CDR1 SGHTA and CDR2 FQGNSA. V shed 1 base and J 4 bases; nucleotides not matched to a gene: 2. The CDR3 is 16 amino acids. CD4+ T cells, purified by negative selection, averaged approximately 98% purity. Profiling relied on immunoSEQ multiplex PCR, and the TCRdb table lists in-frame clones only, not all of them. This sample has some 110,000 clones, with more than 85% found just once. This TCR derives from a woman aged 18-30 years in good health and CMV-seronegative. The chain combines TRBV7-2 with TRBJ2-5, with TRBD2 identical over 14 bases. The sequenced material came from CD4+ T cells from PBMCs. The CDR3 DNA is TGTGCCAGCAGCTTAGAGGGACTAGCGGGAGCAGAGACCCAGTACTTC. This sequence encodes CASSLEGLAGAETQYF.